The 31 T cell receptor beta chains below all came from one sample that was sequenced in a study of blood T cells in healthy people across ages. Then a second PCR, running about 6 to 12 cycles, was carried out with a sample-barcoded 5' primer and a J-beta primer mix. TCRdb independently ran MiXCR on the 5' RACE reads; one entry per CDR3 protein. The sample records under 950,000 distinct CDR3 sequences, roughly 20% being singletons. Material: blood. The receptors here all came from a man between 65 and 85 years old in good health.

This clonotype was seen a few times. The gene calls are TRBV12-3 or TRBV12-4 and TRBJ1-5; D uncertain. Trimming stripped 0 bases from V and 7 bases from J, with 7 bases between. CDR3 length: 13 amino acids. The CDR3 DNA reads TGTGCCAGCAGTTTAGCGCAACAACAGCCCCAGCATTTT. Translating gives CASSLAQQQPQHF.

The gene calls are TRBV19 and TRBJ2-5; no clear D gene. The CDR3 totals 15 residues. The V end lost 0 bases, the J end lost 5 bases, and 13 bases lay between the germline ends. The V gene's germline CDR1 is LNHDA and CDR2 SQIVND (reference sequence). The CDR3 reads CASSIDSERRETQYF. DNA for the CDR3: TGTGCCAGTAGTATAGATTCAGAGCGTCGGGAGACCCAGTACTTC.

The chain uses TRBV5-1 and TRBJ2-1; 9 nucleotides line up with TRBD2. In germline, CDR1 is SGHRS, CDR2 YFSETQ. After removal of 0 bases from V and 7 bases from J, the junction contained 11 bases not matched to a gene. The CDR3 consists of 17 residues. The chain's CDR3 is CASSLVFGGGAVNEQFF. The CDR3 bases are TGCGCCAGCAGCTTGGTGTTTGGCGGGGGGGCTGTTAATGAGCAGTTCTTC.

This chain uses TRBV15 with TRBJ2-5; D gene ambiguous. This CDR3 spans 16 amino acids. Trimming shortened V by 3 bases and J by 1 base, and 15 bases separated the two germline ends. Germline loops: CDR1 LNHNV, CDR2 YYDKDF (reference sequence). CDR3 region: CATSSGKVGLQETQYF. The CDR3, as DNA: TGTGCCACCAGCAGCGGAAAAGTGGGTCTCCAAGAGACCCAGTACTTC.

This clonotype was counted a few times. The chain recombines TRBV11-2 with TRBJ1-4; D is possibly TRBD1 (6 bases). The ends were cut back, 3 bases at V and 8 bases at J, with 16 bases in the middle. CDR1 and CDR2 (germline): SGHAT, FQNNGV. The CDR3 has 15 residues. This CDR3 reads CASSLGAGSKEKLFF. As DNA, the CDR3 is TGTGCCAGCAGCTTGGGGGCAGGGAGTAAGGAAAAACTGTTTTTT.

The rearrangement joins TRBV5-1 to TRBJ1-6; the D is unclear. This CDR3 is built from 15 residues. V lost 4 bases, J lost 7 bases, and 15 bases lay in between. Germline lookup yields CDR1 SGHRS and CDR2 YFSETQ. CDR3 nucleotides: TGCGCCAGCAGCGGCGGGGTGGCCTCCAATTCACCCCTCCACTTT. Protein: CASSGGVASNSPLHF. Variable domain in full (rest from reference TRBV5-1 and TRBJ1-6): KAGVTQTPRYLIKTRGQQVTLSCSPISGHRSVSWYQQTPGQGLQFLFEYFSETQRNKGNFPGRFSGRQFSNSRSEMNVSTLELGDSALYLCASSGGVASNSPLHFGNGTRLTVT.

CDR3 protein: CASRPGQAQFF. For the CDR3, the DNA is TGTGCCAGCAGGCCGGGACAGGCCCAGTTCTTC. The chain uses TRBV2 and TRBJ2-5, with 8 nucleotides matching TRBD1. The J call may be faulty, since TRBJ2-1 better matches the DNA end. This CDR3 contains 11 residues. The germline CDR1 and CDR2 sequences are SNHLY and FYNNEI.

The chain joins TRBV6-2 or TRBV6-3 to TRBJ2-3; D remains ambiguous. The CDR3 has 13 amino acids. Trimming pared 6 bases from V and 4 bases from J, leaving 11 bases between. CDR1 MNHEY and CDR2 SVGEGT come from the germline V gene. CDR3 bases: TGTGCCAGCAGCCCCACTGGCCCAGATACGCAGTATTTT. This sequence encodes CASSPTGPDTQYF.

This clonotype was seen many times. The CDR3 nucleotides are TGTGCCAGCAGCCCCCACAGGGGGGGCGGCTACACCTTC. This gives the protein CASSPHRGGGYTF. The chain links TRBV3-1 to TRBJ1-2, with TRBD1 identical over 8 bases. The V gene end was trimmed by 4 bases and the J gene end by 8 bases; junction bases not matched to a gene: 6. Germline assignment: CDR1 LGHDT and CDR2 YNNKEL (reference sequence). This CDR3 region has 13 residues.

There are a few counts of this clonotype. V is TRBV2 and J is TRBJ2-3; tentatively, D is TRBD1 (5 bases). Germline V gene data show CDR1 as SNHLY and CDR2 as FYNNEI. V was cut by 5 bases and J by 1 base, with 19 bases left in between. The CDR3 consists of 17 residues. CDR3 sequence (DNA): TGTGCCAGCAGTAGGGGATTCGAATTGATACGCACAGATACGCAGTATTTT. This gives the protein CASSRGFELIRTDTQYF.

This clonotype has only a few counts. The rearrangement links TRBV7-8 to TRBJ2-5, with 9 bases lining up with TRBD1. The closer fit of TRBJ2-1 to the DNA end suggests the J call may be wrong. The CDR3 consists of 16 residues. The germline V gene encodes CDR1 SGHVS and CDR2 FQNEAQ. CDR3 in amino acids: CASSLVGQGIGWSQFF. The CDR3 DNA reads TGTGCCAGCAGCTTAGTAGGACAGGGGATCGGGTGGAGTCAGTTCTTC.

This clonotype turned up a few times. The chain carries TRBV6-1 and TRBJ2-5; D is unresolved. The J call is doubtful: the DNA matches TRBJ2-7 better. Per germline, CDR1 MNHNS and CDR2 SASEGT. CDR3 length: 11 amino acids. The CDR3 loop reads CASALSYEQYF. DNA for the CDR3: TGTGCCAGCGCATTGAGCTACGAGCAGTACTTC.

The V gene is TRBV7-2, the J gene TRBJ1-1; D is possibly TRBD1 (6 bases). Germline loops: CDR1 SGHTA, CDR2 FQGNSA. With 5 bases removed from V and 0 bases from J, the gap between germline ends came to 13 bases. The length of the CDR3 is 15 residues. For the CDR3, the DNA is TGTGCCAGCAGCAGGTCAGGGGCGGTGAACACTGAAGCTTTCTTT. Its translation is CASSRSGAVNTEAFF. Together with reference TRBV7-2 and TRBJ1-1, the CDR3 gives the full variable domain: GAGVSQSPSNKVTEKGKDVELRCDPISGHTALYWYRQSLGQGLEFLIYFQGNSAPDKSGLPSDRFSAERTGGSVSTLTIQRTQQEDSAVYLCASSRSGAVNTEAFFGQGTRLTVV.

The gene calls are TRBV3-1 and TRBJ2-7; TRBD2 matches 10 bases. CDR3 length: 16 amino acids. The V gene's germline CDR1 is LGHDT and CDR2 YNNKEL (reference sequence). The V gene end was trimmed by 7 bases and the J gene end by 4 bases; junction bases not matched to a gene: 13. CDR3 in amino acids: CASTKANLAGEYEQYF. The CDR3 coding sequence is TGTGCCAGCACCAAAGCCAACCTAGCGGGGGAGTACGAGCAGTACTTC.

V is TRBV7-8 and J is TRBJ2-3, with TRBD2 matching 8 bases. Trimming removed 7 bases from V and 3 bases from J; junction bases left unmatched: 12. The germline V gene encodes CDR1 SGHVS and CDR2 FQNEAQ. CDR3 length: 16 amino acids. CDR3 sequence reads: CASTQDGGVKTDTQYF. In DNA, the CDR3 is TGTGCCAGCACCCAGGACGGGGGGGTTAAGACAGATACGCAGTATTTT.

This chain connects TRBV29-1 to TRBJ2-1, with TRBD1 identical over 9 bases. Germline trimming cut 8 bases from V and 10 bases from J; bases unmatched to any gene: 6. The germline gives CDR1 SQVTM, CDR2 ANQGSEA. The CDR3 contains 11 residues. The CDR3 loop reads CSTTGGGEQFF. The CDR3 region has the DNA TGCAGCACAACAGGGGGCGGGGAGCAGTTCTTC.

This clonotype was counted between two and nine times. J is TRBJ2-1 and V is TRBV5-1; 8 bases align to TRBD1. CDR3 size: 14 residues. CDR1 and CDR2 (germline): SGHRS, YFSETQ. The ends lost 7 bases at V and 7 bases at J; junction bases unmatched: 10. The CDR3 bases are TGCGCCAGCCAACAGGGGGGTTCTATGAATGAGCAGTTCTTC. Protein: CASQQGGSMNEQFF.

This clonotype was detected ten times or more. V usage is TRBV5-1 and J usage is TRBJ2-3; 11 bases map to TRBD2. The trim removed 4 bases at V and 3 bases at J, leaving 7 bases unmatched. CDR3 size: 16 residues. CDR1 is SGHRS, CDR2 YFSETQ, per germline. CDR3 bases: TGCGCCAGCAGCGATACTAGCGGGGGTTCGACAGATACGCAGTATTTT. It is translated as CASSDTSGGSTDTQYF. Together with reference TRBV5-1 and TRBJ2-3, the CDR3 gives the full variable domain: KAGVTQTPRYLIKTRGQQVTLSCSPISGHRSVSWYQQTPGQGLQFLFEYFSETQRNKGNFPGRFSGRQFSNSRSEMNVSTLELGDSALYLCASSDTSGGSTDTQYFGPGTRLTVL.

This clonotype was counted a few times. This chain uses TRBV6-5 with TRBJ2-3; D is perhaps TRBD2 (7 bases). The CDR3 sequence is 15 residues long. V gave up 6 bases and J gave up 2 bases, with 15 bases separating them. Germline CDR1 and CDR2: MNHEY and SVGAGI. The CDR3 region has the DNA TGTGCCAGCAGGTTGGGGGGGCCTTACACAGATACGCAGTATTTT. Its translation is CASRLGGPYTDTQYF.

The rearrangement links TRBV6-2 or TRBV6-3 to TRBJ1-2; 8 bases align to TRBD1. The germline CDR1 and CDR2 sequences are MNHEY and SVGEGT. The CDR3 sequence is 14 residues long. Trimming at V came to 5 bases and at J to 4 bases, leaving 6 bases not matched to a gene. For the CDR3, the DNA is TGTGCCAGCAGTCCCTCGGGACAGGCCTATGGCTACACCTTC. It is translated as CASSPSGQAYGYTF.

The CDR3 protein is CSARFPGLANQETQYF. The DNA of the CDR3 is TGCAGTGCTAGATTTCCGGGACTAGCGAACCAAGAGACCCAGTACTTC. The chain joins TRBV20-1 to TRBJ2-5, with 10 bases lining up with TRBD2. The CDR3 sequence is 16 residues long. Germline lookup yields CDR1 DFQATT and CDR2 SNEGSKA (reference sequence). V trimming: 2 bases; J trimming: 0 bases; junction bases outside the gene matches: 6.

This clonotype was found a few times. J is TRBJ1-3 and V is TRBV20-1, with D unclear. Trimming took 2 bases from V and 4 from J, leaving 9 bases between them. Germline loops: CDR1 DFQATT, CDR2 SNEGSKA (reference sequence). The length of the CDR3 is 13 residues. The CDR3 sequence: CSARSDGGNTIYF. The CDR3 coding sequence is TGCAGTGCTAGATCTGACGGAGGAAACACCATATATTTT.

This sequence joins TRBV2 and TRBJ2-3, with D perhaps matching TRBD2 (5 bases). The CDR3 is 14 amino acids. The V end lost 7 bases, the J end lost 0 bases, and 11 bases lay between the germline ends. Germline V gives CDR1 SNHLY, CDR2 FYNNEI. The DNA of the CDR3 is TGTGCCAGCAAGGTGAGCGGAAGCACAGATACGCAGTATTTT. Its protein product is CASKVSGSTDTQYF.

The chain joins TRBV5-1 to TRBJ1-6; 8 nucleotides align to TRBD1. V lost 4 bases and J lost 4; bases outside the gene matches: 7. CDR3 length equals 16 residues. CDR1 and CDR2 (germline): SGHRS, YFSETQ. The CDR3 DNA follows: TGCGCCAGCAGCGCCAGGGGGCCCGATTATAATTCACCCCTCCACTTT. It yields the protein CASSARGPDYNSPLHF. The complete variable domain, with remaining parts taken from reference TRBV5-1 and TRBJ1-6, reads KAGVTQTPRYLIKTRGQQVTLSCSPISGHRSVSWYQQTPGQGLQFLFEYFSETQRNKGNFPGRFSGRQFSNSRSEMNVSTLELGDSALYLCASSARGPDYNSPLHFGNGTRLTVT.

This clonotype was seen only a few times. The V gene is TRBV6-2 or TRBV6-3, the J gene TRBJ2-7, with D tentatively TRBD2 (6 bases). Between the trimmed V and J ends, which lost 6 bases and 3 bases, there was a span of 12 bases. The length of the CDR3 is 13 residues. Germline V gives CDR1 MNHEY, CDR2 SVGEGT. The CDR3 region has the DNA TGTGCCAGCAGAAGGGCGGGAAACTACGAGCAGTACGTC. Translating it yields CASRRAGNYEQYV.

The CDR3 sequence: CASSQQTSGRASYEQYV. The CDR3 bases are TGTGCCAGCAGCCAACAGACTAGCGGGAGGGCCTCCTACGAGCAGTACGTC. The chain combines TRBV21-1 with TRBJ2-7; the table names TRBD2, a call not compared with the DNA. TRBV21-1 is termed a pseudogene. This CDR3 comprises 17 residues.

This clonotype has just a few counts. The chain uses TRBV28 and TRBJ2-3; D unresolved. Per the germline V gene, CDR1 is MDHEN and CDR2 is SYDVKM. This CDR3 region has 12 residues. V lost 6 bases to trimming and J lost 6 bases, with 10 bases between them. The CDR3 DNA is TGTGCCAGCAGACTTTCTCCGGATACGCAGTATTTT. Translation gives CASRLSPDTQYF.

The chain employs TRBV12-3 or TRBV12-4 and TRBJ2-7; D ambiguous. V gave up 3 bases and J gave up 3 bases, with 6 bases separating them. CDR3 length: 12 residues. CDR3 residues: CASSFNHYEQYF. DNA for the CDR3: TGTGCCAGCAGTTTTAACCACTACGAGCAGTACTTC.

The V and J genes are TRBV6-2 or TRBV6-3 and TRBJ2-6, with no clear D. The CDR3 sequence is 15 residues long. Trimming cost V 6 bases and J 1 base, with 10 bases left between them. Looked up from germline, CDR1 is MNHEY and CDR2 is SVGEGT. The CDR3 region is CASSNVRSGANVLTF. DNA of the CDR3: TGTGCCAGCAGCAACGTCCGATCTGGGGCCAACGTCCTGACTTTC.

As to this clonotype: A much larger clone is a single base away; this may be a read error. CDR3 in DNA: TGTGCCATCAGTGAGTCGACAGCGATCCGTCAAGAGACCCAGTACTTC. Protein sequence: CAISESTAIRQETQYF. J is TRBJ2-5 and V is TRBV10-3, with D perhaps TRBD1 (5 bases). This CDR3 spans 16 amino acids. The germline gives CDR1 ENHRY, CDR2 SYGVKD. Deletions cut 0 bases from V and 2 bases from J, with 13 bases between.

The chain joins TRBV5-5 to TRBJ2-3, with 9 nucleotides matching TRBD2. The CDR3 runs 16 residues. Germline lookup yields CDR1 SGHKS and CDR2 YYEKEE (reference sequence). V trimming: 5 bases; J trimming: 5 bases; junction bases outside the gene matches: 12. The CDR3 bases are TGTGCCAGCAGTCCTCTTAGCGGGGGCAGAGGAGATACGCAGTATTTT. The encoded protein is CASSPLSGGRGDTQYF.